Relative to its sample, the clone carrying this TCR beta chain is medium-sized (0.01 to 0.1%). As yet, its antigen is unknown. All gene names here are mouse names. With the read ending 1 residue before the CDR3 end, the germline J gene is used to fill in that end. These data come from a study of tissue T cells after allogeneic stem cell transplantation. Study-wide findings and caveats: Which tissue TCRs were alloreactive or antigen-specific was not determined. Some clones might be persisting host cells. Only a limited share of tissue TCRs appeared in blood or spleen.

Time point here: mouse harvest day 14 after allogeneic transplant. The graft held 10^6 splenic CD5+ T cells and 10^7 T-cell-depleted bone marrow cells. Mice had MHC-mismatched B6 into BALB/c GVHD, sampled day 7 or 14. The data were produced by immunoSEQ multiplex PCR, yet TCRdb's version contains in-frame clones alone and is incomplete. The sample lists some 8,000 clones, around 35% occurring once. Germline CDR1 KGHPV, CDR2 FQNQEV (reference sequence). The junction had 1 base not matched to a gene; V was cut back by 3 bases and J by 3 bases. CDR3 length equals 13 residues. The sample taken for sequencing was skin. This clonotype originated in a female BALB/c mouse given C57BL/6 T cells with graft-versus-host disease after an allogeneic hematopoietic cell transplant. The chain recombines TRBV26 with TRBJ1-1, with 7 bases fitting TRBD1. CDR3 in amino acids: CASSLDRDTEVFF. CDR3 DNA (partial): TGTGCCAGCAGTCTCGACAGGGACACAGAAGTCTTC.